This T cell receptor (beta chain) comes out of a study of T cells in Graves' hyperthyroidism and ophthalmopathy. The V gene lost 1 base and the J gene lost 7 bases, with 16 bases spanning the gap. Germline CDR1 and CDR2: MDHEN and SYDVKM. The CDR3 sequence is 15 residues long. As regards this clonotype: Its antigen is unidentified. Just one base apart from a much larger clone, this may be a read error. Because it lacks the conserved phenylalanine or tryptophan at the end, this CDR3 is likely a read error.

General observations from the study: Ophthalmopathy stood apart from stable hyperthyroidism in a 13 V-J model.

RNA transcripts served as the template for amplifying TCR beta CDR3 regions. The HTBI primer set served for first-round RT-PCR of the TCR CDR3. TCRdb independently ran MiXCR on the multiplex PCR reads; one entry per CDR3 protein. This sample has fewer than 650,000 distinct CDR3 sequences, with around 14% found just once. This receptor was obtained from a woman under 30 with Graves' ophthalmopathy. The sequencing input was blood. The J gene is TRBJ1-2, the V gene TRBV28; weak D call: TRBD1 (6 bases). CDR3 sequence: CASSLFSRTVPGYTS. The CDR3 DNA is TGTGCCAGCAGTTTATTCTCCCGGACAGTCCCTGGCTACACCTCC.